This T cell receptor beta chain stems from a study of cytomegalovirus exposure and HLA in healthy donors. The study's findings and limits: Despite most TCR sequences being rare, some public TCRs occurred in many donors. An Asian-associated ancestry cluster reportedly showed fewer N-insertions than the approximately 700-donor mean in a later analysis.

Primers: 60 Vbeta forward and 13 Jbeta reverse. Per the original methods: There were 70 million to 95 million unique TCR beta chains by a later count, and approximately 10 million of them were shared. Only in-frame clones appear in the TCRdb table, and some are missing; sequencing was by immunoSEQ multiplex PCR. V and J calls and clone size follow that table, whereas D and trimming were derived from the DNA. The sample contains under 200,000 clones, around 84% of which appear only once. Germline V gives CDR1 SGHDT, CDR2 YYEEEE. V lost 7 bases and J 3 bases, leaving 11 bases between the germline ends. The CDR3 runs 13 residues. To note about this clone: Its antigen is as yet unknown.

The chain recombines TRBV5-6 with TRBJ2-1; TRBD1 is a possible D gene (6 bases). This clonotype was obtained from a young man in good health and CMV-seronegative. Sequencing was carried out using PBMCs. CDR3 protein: CASAGQFYNEQFF. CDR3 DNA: TGTGCCAGCGCTGGACAGTTCTACAATGAGCAGTTCTTC.